This T cell receptor beta chain is from a study of cytomegalovirus exposure and HLA in healthy donors. The PCR ran on 60 Vbeta and 13 Jbeta primers. Data came from immunoSEQ multiplex PCR; TCRdb stores just in-frame clones and leaves some out. Here the sample spans fewer than 250,000 clones, 76% being singletons. The V gene's germline CDR1 is SGHDT and CDR2 YYEEEE. The CDR3 is made up of 15 amino acids. V was cut by 0 bases and J by 4 bases, with 11 bases left in between. This sequence was found in a man between 18 and 35 years old in good health and CMV-seronegative. Source material: PBMCs. The V call is TRBV5-6, the J call TRBJ1-3; unclear D gene. CDR3 DNA: TGTGCCAGCAGCTTGGTGTCAGCGATCGGAAACACCATATATTTT. Residues: CASSLVSAIGNTIYF.